These 27 T cell receptor beta chains came from one sample sequenced in a study of immune characterization of retroperitoneal liposarcoma (dated by TCRdb to about 2019). Library creation used PCR. The sequencer was a NextSeq 500. TCRdb trimmed public reads at Q25 via fastp, called clones via MiXCR and kept in-frame beta chains. Rows matching on CDR3 protein sequence are summarized as one entry with the most common DNA and genes. The table for this sample lists about 9,600 distinct CDR3 sequences; more than 25% of them were counted only once. The leading ten clones occupy 8.2% of the sample. Material: tumor tissue. The receptor source for this set is a male donor with retroperitoneal liposarcoma.

This clonotype was seen many times. V gene TRBV12-3 or TRBV12-4 combines with J gene TRBJ2-5; D is perhaps TRBD2 (6 bases). CDR3 length: 14 residues. V lost 7 bases and J lost 1, with 13 bases in between. Here the CDR3 reads CASTLGGSQETQYF. The DNA for the CDR3 is TGTGCCAGCACCTTGGGGGGTTCCCAAGAGACCCAGTACTTC.

The chain joins TRBV7-2 to TRBJ2-6; D might be TRBD1 or TRBD2, each matching 6 bases. The J call is uncertain, as TRBJ2-7 better fits the DNA end. Germline V lookup: CDR1 SGHTA, CDR2 FQGNSA. The CDR3 spans 14 residues. The CDR3 loop reads CASRTDWGADEQYF. The CDR3 region has the DNA TGTGCCAGCAGGACCGATTGGGGGGCCGACGAGCAGTACTTC.

This chain connects TRBV5-4 to TRBJ2-5; D might be TRBD2 (6 bases). The J call may be incorrect, as the DNA end agrees better with TRBJ2-1. This CDR3 region has 14 residues. Per germline, CDR1 SGHNT and CDR2 YYREEE (reference sequence). The CDR3 loop reads CASSAPRGENEQFF. CDR3 DNA sequence: TGTGCCAGCAGCGCCCCCCGCGGGGAAAATGAGCAGTTCTTC.

This clonotype occurred a few times. The V gene is TRBV27, the J gene TRBJ2-3; 9 bases align to TRBD2. Trimming took 6 bases from V and 7 from J; bases not matched to a gene: 8. This CDR3 comprises 14 residues. Germline V gene lookup returns CDR1 MNHEY and CDR2 SMNVEV (reference sequence). Here the CDR3 DNA reads TGTGCCAGCAGGGCGGGAGGGCCGGGGAATACGCAGTATTTT. This sequence encodes CASRAGGPGNTQYF.

There are many counts of this clonotype. The rearrangement uses TRBV6-1 and TRBJ2-1; D is undetermined. CDR1 is MNHNS, CDR2 SASEGT, per germline. The V end lost 5 bases, the J end lost 10 bases, and 18 bases lay between the germline ends. This CDR3 comprises 14 residues. CDR3 protein: CASSYYDTEGEQFF. The CDR3 DNA reads TGTGCCAGCAGTTATTACGACACGGAAGGGGAGCAGTTCTTC.

The V and J genes are TRBV7-2 and TRBJ2-1; the match to TRBD2 covers 11 bases. There are 17 residues in the CDR3. The germline CDR1 and CDR2 sequences are SGHTA and FQGNSA. V shed 3 bases, J shed 10 bases, and the junction held 14 bases outside the gene matches. The CDR3 coding sequence is TGTGCCAGCAGCTTCACTAGCGGGGGTACAAAAACCTACGAGCAGTTCTTC. Amino acids: CASSFTSGGTKTYEQFF.

V usage is TRBV6-5 and J usage is TRBJ1-1; D unresolved. This CDR3 has 16 residues. The ends were cut back, 3 bases at V and 1 base at J, with 15 bases in the middle. Germline V gives CDR1 MNHEY, CDR2 SVGAGI. This CDR3 reads CASSYFRLGRNTEAFF. CDR3 DNA: TGTGCCAGCAGTTATTTCCGGCTCGGCAGGAACACTGAAGCTTTCTTT.

This clonotype was seen ten or more times. This chain uses TRBV12-3 or TRBV12-4 with TRBJ2-1, with 8 bases aligning to TRBD2. The last part of the DNA fits TRBJ2-7 better; the J call may be wrong. The CDR3 runs 14 residues. CDR3 bases: TGTGCCAGCAAGGGCCCAGCGGGAGAAAATGAGCAGTACTTC. Amino acids: CASKGPAGENEQYF.

This clonotype appeared a few times. This chain uses TRBV6-1 with TRBJ2-1; 12 bases match TRBD1. V gave up 4 bases and J gave up 10 bases; unmatched junction bases: 23. In germline, CDR1 is MNHNS, CDR2 SASEGT. The CDR3 is 20 amino acids. The CDR3 loop reads CASSVLPGQGAPGSVYEQFF. The CDR3 DNA reads TGTGCCAGCAGTGTTTTGCCGGGACAGGGGGCCCCGGGTAGCGTATACGAGCAGTTCTTC.

This clonotype was detected many times. The V call is TRBV12-3 or TRBV12-4, the J call TRBJ1-4; D possibly corresponds to TRBD1 (5 bases). CDR3 length equals 13 residues. Between the trimmed V and J ends, which lost 5 bases and 3 bases, there was a span of 7 bases. CDR3 loop: CASSRGANEKLFF. The CDR3 DNA reads TGTGCCAGCAGTCGAGGGGCTAATGAAAAACTGTTTTTT.

This clonotype has a count of ten or more. CDR3 amino acids: CASSFTSASYEQFF. CDR3 nucleotide sequence: TGTGCCAGCAGTTTCACTAGCGCGTCCTACGAGCAGTTCTTC. The rearrangement links TRBV27 to TRBJ2-1; 7 bases are shared with TRBD2. The germline CDR1 and CDR2 sequences are MNHEY and SMNVEV (reference sequence). V lost 3 bases to trimming and J lost 10 bases; unmatched junction nucleotides: 9. The CDR3 is made up of 14 amino acids.

This chain uses TRBV7-2 with TRBJ2-5; no firm D call. Matching the DNA end better, TRBJ2-1 makes the J call doubtful. Germline-derived CDR1 and CDR2 are SGHTA and FQGNSA. This CDR3 has 11 residues. CDR3 sequence reads: CASSPQETQFF. CDR3 DNA sequence: TGTGCCAGCTCTCCCCAGGAGACCCAGTTCTTC.

This clonotype was observed many times. V is TRBV12-3 or TRBV12-4 and J is TRBJ2-4; weak D call: TRBD2 (6 bases). Trimming took off 6 bases at V and 13 bases at J, with 25 bases between the two ends. This CDR3 has 15 residues. The CDR3 protein is CASRLELAPIGEQYF. CDR3 in DNA: TGTGCCAGCAGACTTGAACTAGCACCGATTGGTGAGCAGTACTTC.

This clonotype was detected once. V gene TRBV4-3 combines with J gene TRBJ1-1; TRBD1 matches 11 bases. The CDR3 spans 16 residues. V shed 4 bases and J 1 base; nucleotides not matched to a gene: 5. The germline CDR1 and CDR2 sequences are LGHNA and YSLEER. Written as DNA, the CDR3 is TGCGCCAGCAGCCGGGGACAGGGGGGCGCGAACACTGAAGCTTTCTTT. This codes for CASSRGQGGANTEAFF.

The chain uses TRBV6-5 and TRBJ2-7; 10 nucleotides align to TRBD2. The DNA matches TRBJ2-5 better at its end, which makes the J call doubtful. The CDR3 consists of 15 residues. Germline V gene lookup returns CDR1 MNHEY and CDR2 SVGAGI. CDR3 coding DNA: TGTGCCAGCAGTCGGCGAGCGGGAGGGCAAGAGACCCAGTACTTC. It translates to CASSRRAGGQETQYF.

In the case of this clonotype: At one end the junction does not follow the germline gene, possibly because of a read error. The J gene is TRBJ2-1, the V gene TRBV24-1; D call uncertain. This CDR3 contains 12 residues. Germline V gives CDR1 KGHDR, CDR2 SFDVKD. The CDR3 region has the DNA TGTGCCACCAATGATTTCCGACTTGAGCAGTTCTTC. This codes for CATNDFRLEQFF.

In its sample, this clonotype is medium-sized (0.01 to 0.1%). The chain carries TRBV12-3 or TRBV12-4 and TRBJ2-2; 8 nucleotides agree with TRBD2. The CDR3 runs to 14 residues. Trimming took 4 bases from V and 9 from J; bases not matched to a gene: 7. DNA of the CDR3: TGTGCCAGCAGTTCCCCCGGGGGGGGCCGGGAGCTGTTTTTT. It is translated as CASSSPGGGRELFF.

This clonotype was recorded at least ten times. This chain joins TRBV12-3 or TRBV12-4 and TRBJ2-1; D unresolved. V lost 3 bases and J 9 bases, leaving 9 bases between the germline ends. There are 12 residues in the CDR3. The CDR3 DNA reads as TGTGCCAGCAGTTTCGATCCCAGTGAGCAGTTCTTC. It encodes CASSFDPSEQFF.

Sample share makes this clonotype medium-sized. J is TRBJ2-5 and V is TRBV6-1; D not certain. The V end lost 6 bases, the J end lost 11 bases, and 16 bases lay between the germline ends. Germline assignment: CDR1 MNHNS and CDR2 SASEGT. This CDR3 has 12 residues. The CDR3 coding sequence is TGTGCCAGCAGCGACCTCCAGGCTGAGCAGTACTTC. This gives the protein CASSDLQAEQYF.

This clonotype came up a few times. The chain joins TRBV6-5 to TRBJ2-1; weak D call: TRBD2 (5 bases). The J call is uncertain, as TRBJ2-7 better fits the DNA end. CDR1 and CDR2 (germline): MNHEY, SVGAGI. This CDR3 spans 14 amino acids. CDR3 sequence: CASSYSRRSHEQYF. As DNA, the CDR3 is TGTGCCAGCAGTTACTCGCGGAGGTCCCATGAGCAGTACTTC.

The chain couples TRBV6-2 or TRBV6-3 to TRBJ2-1, with a weak D call TRBD1 (6 bases). Gene TRBJ2-7 matches the end of the DNA better, so the J call may be wrong. CDR1 MNHEY and CDR2 SVGEGT come from the germline V gene. CDR3 length equals 15 residues. The CDR3: CASSKPGHKVFEQYF. CDR3 nucleotides: TGTGCCAGCAGTAAACCGGGACACAAGGTGTTCGAGCAGTACTTC.

Concerning this clonotype itself: This may be a read error: a much more frequent sequence differs by one nucleotide. This rearrangement joins TRBV6-1 to TRBJ2-1, with TRBD2 matching 12 bases. The CDR3 totals 17 residues. V lost 10 bases, J lost 7 bases, and 17 bases stayed unmatched. Germline V gene lookup returns CDR1 MNHNS and CDR2 SASEGT. The CDR3 DNA follows: TGTGCCAACACAACCAAGCGCGGGACTAGCGGGTTTAATGAGCAGTTCTTC. It encodes CANTTKRGTSGFNEQFF.

This clonotype was detected a few times. The chain carries TRBV6-1 and TRBJ2-1; tentative D call: TRBD1 (6 bases). The germline CDR1 and CDR2 sequences are MNHNS and SASEGT. V dropped 6 bases and J dropped 10 bases, with 22 bases sitting between them. The CDR3 runs to 15 residues. DNA for the CDR3: TGTGCCAGCAGCCACAGGGCAGAGGTATCCTACGAGCAGTTCTTC. Its translation: CASSHRAEVSYEQFF.

This clonotype came up many times. The chain joins TRBV6-1 to TRBJ1-1, with 9 bases that match TRBD1. Germline V gene lookup returns CDR1 MNHNS and CDR2 SASEGT. Unmatched junction bases numbered 10, after V lost 5 bases and J lost 3 bases. The CDR3 runs to 16 residues. The CDR3 loop is CASSYLGQGEYTEAFF. The CDR3 coding sequence is TGTGCCAGCAGTTATCTGGGACAGGGTGAGTACACTGAAGCTTTCTTT.

The chain combines TRBV5-5 with TRBJ2-5; 8 bases are shared with TRBD1. The J call is in doubt because the DNA end fits TRBJ2-1 better. This CDR3 is 15 amino acids long. Germline V gene sequence: CDR1 SGHKS, CDR2 YYEKEE (reference sequence). CDR3 sequence reads: CASSLDRGSYNEQFF. The CDR3 nucleotides are TGTGCCAGCAGCTTAGACAGGGGATCCTACAATGAGCAGTTCTTC.

J is TRBJ2-7 and V is TRBV11-2; TRBD2 matches 8 bases. The junction had 0 bases not matched to a gene; V was cut back by 3 bases and J by 2 bases. CDR1 and CDR2 (germline): SGHAT, FQNNGV. This CDR3 has 13 residues. CDR3 region: CASSLTSAYEQYF. The CDR3 nucleotides are TGTGCCAGCAGCTTGACTAGCGCCTACGAGCAGTACTTC.

This clonotype was seen a handful of times. The V and J genes are TRBV11-3 and TRBJ2-3; perhaps TRBD2 as D (6 bases). Germline V gene lookup returns CDR1 SGHNT and CDR2 YENEEA. The CDR3 is 15 amino acids. Trimming left V 4 bases short and J 5 bases short, with 16 bases between. CDR3 in DNA: TGTGCCAGCAGCTCCGCCTTCGGGAGTGGAGATACGCAGTATTTT. Its translation: CASSSAFGSGDTQYF.